Listed here are 5 T cell receptor beta chains from one sample, sequenced in a study of PD-1 blockade in classical Hodgkin lymphoma. Assay used: immunoSEQ multiplex PCR; TCRdb lists only in-frame clones, some missing. The data show around 16,000 clones, with just under 80% seen just once and roughly 1.8% held by the top ten. Time point noted: cycle 4 day 1 (C4D1), after six to seven weeks of nivolumab. In every patient, relapse followed autologous stem cell transplantation, while exposure to brentuximab vedotin differed. CD4+ T cells were purified from thawed PBMCs by negative selection. This specimen was CD4+ T cells from blood, taken before the fourth cycle of nivolumab. The receptors shown here come from a human donor with classical Hodgkin lymphoma.

This clone occurred a few times. The chain carries TRBV10-3 and TRBJ2-3; no firm D call. The CDR3 extends over 13 amino acids. The germline V gene has CDR1 ENHRY and CDR2 SYGVKD. Trimming took 4 bases from V and 0 from J, leaving 5 bases between them. The CDR3 loop is CAISARSTDTQYF. CDR3 nucleotides: TGTGCCATCAGTGCGCGGAGCACAGATACGCAGTATTTT.

This chain uses TRBV27 with TRBJ1-5; D remains ambiguous. The germline gives CDR1 MNHEY, CDR2 SMNVEV (reference sequence). This CDR3 is built from 15 residues. V was shortened by 8 bases and J by 0 bases, with 14 bases between the two germline ends. CDR3 region: CASPLDIDSNQPQHF. CDR3 nucleotide sequence: TGTGCCAGCCCCTTAGACATCGATAGCAATCAGCCCCAGCATTTT.

This clone turned up a few times. This chain connects TRBV30 to TRBJ2-2, with D perhaps matching TRBD1 or TRBD2 (6 bases each). From germline, CDR1 is GTSNPN and CDR2 SVGIG (reference sequence). Trimming shortened V by 7 bases and J by 1 base, and 16 bases separated the two germline ends. CDR3 length equals 15 residues. The CDR3 region is CASLGGSVNTGELFF. The CDR3 DNA reads as TGTGCCTCTCTAGGGGGGTCAGTGAACACCGGGGAGCTGTTTTTT.

This chain connects TRBV19 to TRBJ2-1; 11 nucleotides align to TRBD2. The V gene end was trimmed by 1 base and the J gene end by 8 bases; junction bases not matched to a gene: 4. The germline V gene has CDR1 LNHDA and CDR2 SQIVND (reference sequence). CDR3 length: 15 amino acids. In nucleotides, the CDR3 is TGTGCCAGTAGTATAGGGCTAGCGGGAGGCGATGAGCAGTTCTTC. Amino acids: CASSIGLAGGDEQFF.

The V and J genes are TRBV6-5 and TRBJ2-5; possibly TRBD1 for D (6 bases). The CDR3 sequence is 16 residues long. Trimming removed 2 bases from V and 8 bases from J, with 21 bases in between. CDR1 and CDR2 (germline): MNHEY, SVGAGI. CDR3 residues: CASSYGSQGMERTQYF. The DNA for the CDR3 is TGTGCCAGCAGTTACGGCTCACAGGGTATGGAGAGAACCCAGTACTTC.